These 8 T cell receptor beta chains were all obtained from the same sample, sequenced in a study of blood T cell repertoires in COVID-19. Sequenced by immunoSEQ multiplex PCR; TCRdb stores in-frame clones only, minus some. The table has 200,000 to 300,000 clones, around 84% seen once. Sequencing was performed on peripheral blood. These TCRs come from a man in his fifties or sixties with acute or convalescent COVID-19.

The chain couples TRBV2 to TRBJ1-1, with D possibly matching TRBD1 (6 bases). Germline values: CDR1 SNHLY, CDR2 FYNNEI. This CDR3 has 12 residues. The ends were cut back, 4 bases at V and 8 bases at J, with 11 bases in the middle. CDR3 nucleotide sequence: TGTGCCAGCAGTGGGTGGACAGAAGAAGCTTTCTTT. Its translation is CASSGWTEEAFF.

This chain connects TRBV19 to TRBJ2-3; 8 positions match TRBD1. Germline trimming cut 3 bases from V and 4 bases from J; bases unmatched to any gene: 12. In germline, CDR1 is LNHDA, CDR2 SQIVND (reference sequence). This CDR3 has 17 residues. The CDR3 protein is CASSISSGGASPDTQYF. The DNA for the CDR3 is TGTGCCAGTAGTATCTCATCAGGGGGCGCTAGCCCAGATACGCAGTATTTT. The variable domain in full, completed from reference TRBV19 and TRBJ2-3, reads DGGITQSPKYLFRKEGQNVTLSCEQNLNHDAMYWYRQDPGQGLRLIYYSQIVNDFQKGDIAEGYSVSREKKESFPLTVTSAQKNPTAFYLCASSISSGGASPDTQYFGPGTRLTVL.

This chain connects TRBV9 to TRBJ2-3; possibly TRBD2 for D (7 bases). Trimming cost V 2 bases and J 0 bases, with 13 bases left between them. This CDR3 region has 16 residues. From germline, CDR1 is SGDLS and CDR2 YYNGEE. CDR3 nucleotides: TGTGCCAGCAGCGTCGAGGGGGGGTCTAGCACAGATACGCAGTATTTT. Its translation: CASSVEGGSSTDTQYF.

The CDR3, as DNA: TGTGCCAGCAGCTTAGTAGGGAGCTTGGGCTATGGCTACACCTTC. It is translated as CASSLVGSLGYGYTF. This chain links TRBV7-8 with TRBJ1-2; D is unclear. V was clipped by 1 base and J by 4 bases, with 13 bases between them. CDR3 length: 15 residues. Germline loops: CDR1 SGHVS, CDR2 FQNEAQ.

The chain carries TRBV24-1 and TRBJ2-3, with TRBD1 as a possible D gene (6 bases). Germline assignment: CDR1 KGHDR and CDR2 SFDVKD. The CDR3 has 13 amino acids. The V end lost 8 bases, the J end lost 1 base, and 9 bases lay between the germline ends. The chain's CDR3 is CATMGARTDTQYF. DNA of the CDR3: TGTGCCACCATGGGGGCCCGCACAGATACGCAGTATTTT.

CDR3 DNA sequence: TGTGCCAGCAGACCGGGACTACTTATCCGGGGAAACACCGGGGAGCTGTTTTTT. Residues: CASRPGLLIRGNTGELFF. The chain has TRBV27 and TRBJ2-2; TRBD2 aligns across 7 bases. With 6 bases clipped from V and 2 bases from J, the junction kept 15 bases outside the gene matches. Germline CDR1 is MNHEY and CDR2 is SMNVEV (reference sequence). This CDR3 contains 18 residues.

The chain recombines TRBV7-9 with TRBJ2-5; 7 bases fit TRBD2. Germline lookup yields CDR1 SEHNR and CDR2 FQNEAQ (reference sequence). The CDR3 is 14 residues long. With 5 bases clipped from V and 2 bases from J, the junction kept 5 bases outside the gene matches. CDR3 in DNA: TGTGCCAGCAGCACGGGACTACCACAAGAGACCCAGTACTTC. Amino acids: CASSTGLPQETQYF.

The chain has TRBV13 and TRBJ2-1; a weak D match, TRBD1 (6 bases). The V gene's germline CDR1 is PRHDT and CDR2 FYEKMQ (reference sequence). Trimming took 6 bases from V and 9 from J, leaving 18 bases between them. This CDR3 is built from 14 residues. This CDR3 is CASRSGPGVGEQFF. CDR3 sequence (DNA): TGTGCCAGCAGGTCCGGACCAGGGGTAGGTGAGCAGTTCTTC.